The clone carrying this TCR beta chain has just a few counts. Its antigen is as yet unknown. Germline loops: CDR1 LNHDA, CDR2 SQIVND (reference sequence). The CDR3 spans 14 residues. V lost 4 bases to trimming and J lost 1 base, with 8 bases between them. Sequenced with the Oncomine TCR Beta short-read assay was DNA taken from cultured CD4+ T cells. The template was genomic DNA from cultured CD4+ T cells. TCRdb fed the PCR reads into MiXCR, producing one record per CDR3 protein. The top ten hold roughly 7.8% of the sample, which has 20,000 to 30,000 distinct CDR3 sequences, roughly 39% seen once. The data stem from a study of vaccination and CD4 T cells after COVID-19. Overall study findings and caveats: The appearance of a median approximately 84% of reactive clones in convalescent patients occurred only post-vaccination.

Treatment specified: approximately nine-day PBMC culture with coronavirus spike peptide pools or control peptides (ViraFEST assay). The sequence was collected from a human donor who had recovered from COVID-19. Sequencing was carried out using CD4+ T cells from blood, cultured in vitro. The chain combines TRBV19 with TRBJ1-5; no definite D call. CDR3 amino acids: CASSTDRSNQPQHF. Written as DNA, the CDR3 is TGTGCCAGTAGTACCGACCGGAGCAATCAGCCCCAGCATTTT.